The next 10 T cell receptor beta chains were all read from a single sample in a study of T-cell memory formation after mild COVID-19. TCRdb re-derived calls from the 5' RACE reads in MiXCR, one entry per CDR3 protein. The table records around 200,000 distinct CDR3 sequences, under 30% of them present only once. The sequencing sample was made of PBMCs or a T cell subset sorted from them (not recorded which). The receptors were sampled from an adult woman who had mild COVID-19 (a few samples of this study predate the infection). Cell type and time point are not known.

This chain uses TRBV7-9 with TRBJ2-1; 9 bases are shared with TRBD2. The CDR3 is made up of 15 amino acids. J gave up 3 bases and V 4 bases, and 4 bases lay outside the gene matches. Germline values: CDR1 SEHNR, CDR2 FQNEAQ (reference sequence). The CDR3 region has the DNA TGTGCCAGCAGCTCACCTAGCGGGAACTACAATGAGCAGTTCTTC. This gives the protein CASSSPSGNYNEQFF.

In this sample, this clonotype turned up a few times. The chain combines TRBV6-4 with TRBJ2-2; D is ambiguous. The CDR3 covers 15 residues. Germline-derived CDR1 and CDR2 are MRHNA and SNTAGT. With 5 bases removed from V and 5 bases from J, the gap between germline ends came to 15 bases. CDR3 protein: CASSPSASWTGELFF. The CDR3 coding sequence is TGTGCCAGCAGTCCCTCGGCCTCCTGGACCGGGGAGCTGTTTTTT.

This clonotype was seen more than once but under ten times. V and J are TRBV4-1 and TRBJ2-2; 8 positions match TRBD2. The CDR3 consists of 15 residues. Looked up from germline, CDR1 is MGHRA and CDR2 is YSYEKL. J lost 1 base, V lost 4 bases, and 2 bases had no gene match. The DNA for the CDR3 is TGCGCCAGCAGCCCCGGGGGGGGGAACACCGGGGAGCTGTTTTTT. Protein: CASSPGGGNTGELFF.

This chain joins TRBV27 and TRBJ2-7; D possibly corresponds to TRBD1 (6 bases). CDR3 length: 15 amino acids. Germline loops: CDR1 MNHEY, CDR2 SMNVEV (reference sequence). Trimming pared 0 bases from V and 1 base from J, leaving 10 bases between. CDR3 bases: TGTGCCAGCAGTTTATCGGCCAGGGGTTCCTACGAGCAGTACTTC. Protein product: CASSLSARGSYEQYF.

This clonotype was recorded at least ten times. The V and J genes are TRBV25-1 and TRBJ2-7; 10 positions agree with TRBD2. After removal of 5 bases from V and 0 bases from J, the junction contained 16 bases not matched to a gene. The germline gives CDR1 MGHDK, CDR2 SYGVNS. This CDR3 spans 19 amino acids. The CDR3 DNA sequence: TGTGCCAGCAGTTATGAGGACAGGAGAACTAGCGGGGTCTCCTACGAGCAGTACTTC. This sequence encodes CASSYEDRRTSGVSYEQYF.

This clonotype was detected many times. This chain joins TRBV6-5 and TRBJ2-2; tentative D call: TRBD1 (6 bases). Germline CDR1 and CDR2: MNHEY and SVGAGI. Trimming stripped 2 bases from V and 7 bases from J, with 14 bases between. The CDR3 consists of 15 residues. CDR3 bases: TGTGCCAGCAGTTACGTGGACAGAGGTCACGGGGAGCTGTTTTTT. Translation: CASSYVDRGHGELFF.

The chain joins TRBV6-5 to TRBJ1-1; 10 nucleotides agree with TRBD1. Germline CDR1 is MNHEY and CDR2 is SVGAGI. V gave up 6 bases and J gave up 11 bases; unmatched junction bases: 9. The CDR3 has 13 amino acids. The CDR3 here is CASRSGTGDRAFF. In nucleotides, the CDR3 is TGTGCCAGCAGATCCGGGACAGGGGACAGGGCTTTCTTT.

This chain links TRBV7-3 with TRBJ2-1; D is ambiguous. Germline CDR1 and CDR2: SGHTA and FQGTGA. The CDR3 contains 12 residues. The V and J ends lost 5 bases and 12 bases respectively, with 14 bases between them. CDR3 nucleotides: TGTGCCAGCAGCCCGAAGGGTCATGGGCAGTTCTTC. This sequence encodes CASSPKGHGQFF.

This clonotype was seen a handful of times. The chain recombines TRBV6-2 or TRBV6-3 with TRBJ2-1, with 9 bases matching TRBD1. The CDR3 extends over 14 amino acids. CDR1 and CDR2 from the germline V gene are MNHEY and SVGEGT. J was trimmed by 8 bases and V by 4 bases; bases with no gene match: 6. In DNA, the CDR3 is TGTGCCAGCAGTTCCGACAGGGGGATGTATGAGCAGTTCTTC. It codes for CASSSDRGMYEQFF.

In this sample, this clonotype turned up a few times. V usage is TRBV4-1 and J usage is TRBJ2-3; 10 positions match TRBD2. CDR1 and CDR2 from the germline V gene are MGHRA and YSYEKL. The CDR3 has 16 amino acids. Losses at the gene ends were 4 bases for V and 5 bases for J; bases not matched to a gene: 9. This CDR3 reads CASSRRSGGAKDTQYF. The DNA of the CDR3 is TGCGCCAGCAGCCGCCGAAGCGGGGGGGCTAAAGATACGCAGTATTTT.